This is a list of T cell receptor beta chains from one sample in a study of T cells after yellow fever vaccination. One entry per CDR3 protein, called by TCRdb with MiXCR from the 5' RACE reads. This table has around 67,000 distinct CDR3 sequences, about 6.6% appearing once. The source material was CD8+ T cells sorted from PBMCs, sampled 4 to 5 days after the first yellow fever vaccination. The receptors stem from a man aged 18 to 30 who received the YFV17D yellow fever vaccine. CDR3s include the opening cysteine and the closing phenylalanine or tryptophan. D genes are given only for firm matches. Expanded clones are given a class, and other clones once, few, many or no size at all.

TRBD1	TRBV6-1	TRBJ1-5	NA	TGTGCCAGCAGTGACCAGGGGGCTGGCAATCAGCCCCAGCATTTT	CASSDQGAGNQPQHF
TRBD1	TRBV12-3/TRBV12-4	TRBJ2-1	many	TGTGCCAGCAGTGGACAGGGCAATGAGCAGTTCTTC	CASSGQGNEQFF
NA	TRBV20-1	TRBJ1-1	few	TGCAGTGCTAGAACGCGGATGAACACTGAAGCTTTCTTT	CSARTRMNTEAFF
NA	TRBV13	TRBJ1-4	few	TGTGCCAGCAGCTTCCGCCCTATTTTAGGAACTAATGAAAAACTGTTTTTT	CASSFRPILGTNEKLFF
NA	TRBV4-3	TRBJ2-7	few	TGCGCCAGCAGCCAGGATCTTCGCAGCGGCGGTCCCTACGAGCAGTACTTC	CASSQDLRSGGPYEQYF
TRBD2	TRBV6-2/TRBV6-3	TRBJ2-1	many	TGTGCCAGCAGGGGAGCGGGGGATGAGCAGTTCTTC	CASRGAGDEQFF
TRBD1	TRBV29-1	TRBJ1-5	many	TGCAGCGTTGGGCAGGGGGCAGGCAATCAGCCCCAGCATTTT	CSVGQGAGNQPQHF
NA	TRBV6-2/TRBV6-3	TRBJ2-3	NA	TGTGCCAGCAGTTACTGGGTCGCGGGGGCGCCAGATACGCAGTATTTT	CASSYWVAGAPDTQYF
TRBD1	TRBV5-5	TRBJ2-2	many	TGTGCCAGCAGCACGGGGACAGTGAACACCGGGGAGCTGTTTTTT	CASSTGTVNTGELFF
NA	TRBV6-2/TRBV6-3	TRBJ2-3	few	TGTGCCAGCAGTTTATCAGGGCATGAGGATACGCAGTATTTT	CASSLSGHEDTQYF
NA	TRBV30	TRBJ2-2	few	TGTGCCTGGGGGAACCGTGGGGGCGGGGAGCTGTTTTTT	CAWGNRGGGELFF
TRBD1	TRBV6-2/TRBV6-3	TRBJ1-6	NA	TGTGCCAGCCGAATAGGGACAGGGCGGCCCTATAATTCACCCCTCCACTTT	CASRIGTGRPYNSPLHF
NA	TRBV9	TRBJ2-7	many	TGTGCCAGCAGCGTATACGGGGACCTCTACGAGCAGTACTTC	CASSVYGDLYEQYF
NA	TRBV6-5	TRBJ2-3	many	TGTGCCAGCACTGGGGGCACAGATACGCAGTATTTT	CASTGGTDTQYF
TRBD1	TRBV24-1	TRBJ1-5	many	TGTGCCACAGGGACAGGGGGCGGTCAGCCCCAGCATTTT	CATGTGGGQPQHF
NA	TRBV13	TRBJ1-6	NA	TGTGCCAGCAGCCCCGGGGAGGGGACCTATAATTCACCCCTCCACTTT	CASSPGEGTYNSPLHF
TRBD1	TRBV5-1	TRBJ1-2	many	TGCGCCAGCAGCTTGGGACAGGGGGACTATGGCTACACCTTC	CASSLGQGDYGYTF
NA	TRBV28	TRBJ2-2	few	TGTGCCAGCAGGGACACCGCCGGGGAGCTGTTTTTT	CASRDTAGELFF
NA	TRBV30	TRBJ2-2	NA	TGTGCCTGGAGTTCCCAGGGAATTTGGACCGGGGAGCTGTTTTTT	CAWSSQGIWTGELFF
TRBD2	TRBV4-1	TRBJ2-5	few	TGCGCCAGCAGCCAAGTGTCAGCGGGGGGGCCGGAGACCCAGTACTTC	CASSQVSAGGPETQYF
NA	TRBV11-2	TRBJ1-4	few	TGTGCCAGCAGCTTAGAGGGCCGGGAAAGAAATAATGAAAAACTGTTTTTT	CASSLEGRERNNEKLFF
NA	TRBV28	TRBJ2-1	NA	TGTGCCAGCAGTTATGAGAGCTCCTACAATGAGCAGTTCTTC	CASSYESSYNEQFF
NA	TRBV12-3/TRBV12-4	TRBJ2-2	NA	TGTGCCAGCAGTTTAGGGTTTAGGACGGCGAACACCGGGGAGCTGTTTTTT	CASSLGFRTANTGELFF
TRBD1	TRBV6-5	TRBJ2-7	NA	TGTGCCAGCAGTTACACAGGGGGCTCCTACGAGCAGTACTTC	CASSYTGGSYEQYF
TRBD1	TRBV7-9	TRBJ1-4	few	TGTGCCAGCAGCTCGGGGGACAGGGAACTTGCAACTAATGAAAAACTGTTTTTT	CASSSGDRELATNEKLFF
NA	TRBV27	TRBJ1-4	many	TGTGCCAGCAGTTTAGATGGGACACCAAATGAAAAACTGTTTTTT	CASSLDGTPNEKLFF
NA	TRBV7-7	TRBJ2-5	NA	TGTGCCAGCAGCTTAGCGTATCGGCCAGGGGAGACCCAGTACTTC	CASSLAYRPGETQYF
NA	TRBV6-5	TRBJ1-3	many	TGTGCCAGCAGCCAGTCGAACTCTGGAAACACCATATATTTT	CASSQSNSGNTIYF
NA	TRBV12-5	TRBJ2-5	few	TGTGCTAGTGCCGGTCCAATCCAAGAGACCCAGTACTTC	CASAGPIQETQYF
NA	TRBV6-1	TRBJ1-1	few	TGTGCCAGCAGGCCATGGGTAGCGTACACTGAAGCTTTCTTT	CASRPWVAYTEAFF
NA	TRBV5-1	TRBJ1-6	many	TGCGCCAGCAGCCTACGACAGCAGAAGACTTTTGATTCACCCCTCCACTTT	CASSLRQQKTFDSPLHF
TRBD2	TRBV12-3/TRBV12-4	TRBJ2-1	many	TGTGCCAGCAAGCTAGCGGGGGGAGAAGGCGAGCAGTTCTTC	CASKLAGGEGEQFF
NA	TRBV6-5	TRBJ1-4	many	TGTGCCACGGGCTTGGGGGCGTATGACAATGAAAAACTGTTTTTT	CATGLGAYDNEKLFF
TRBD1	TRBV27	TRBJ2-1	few	TGTGCCAGCAGTCAAGGGACAGGACACAATGAGCAGTTCTTC	CASSQGTGHNEQFF
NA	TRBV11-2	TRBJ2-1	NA	TGTGCCAGCAGCCACCAGTCGTGGAGCTCCTACAATGAGCAGTTCTTC	CASSHQSWSSYNEQFF
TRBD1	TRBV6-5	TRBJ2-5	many	TGTGCCAGCAGTTATGAGGAGACAGGGGGCGCGAGTAACCAAGAGACCCAGTACTTC	CASSYEETGGASNQETQYF
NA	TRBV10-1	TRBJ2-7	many	TGCGCCAGCAGTGACACAGGGACCTACGAGCAGTACTTC	CASSDTGTYEQYF
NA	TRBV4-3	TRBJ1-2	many	TGCGCCAGCAGCCATGCCTATGGCTACACCTTC	CASSHAYGYTF
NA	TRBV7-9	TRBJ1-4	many	TGTGCCAGCAGCCCGGACGTGTTGGCGTATGAAAAACTGTTTTTT	CASSPDVLAYEKLFF
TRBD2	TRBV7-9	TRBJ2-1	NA	TGTGCCAGCAGCGGGGGACTAGCGGCCTACAATGAGCAGTTCTTC	CASSGGLAAYNEQFF
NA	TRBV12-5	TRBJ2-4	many	TGTGCTAGTGGTTCCCCTACCCTAGCCAAAAACATTCAGTACTTC	CASGSPTLAKNIQYF
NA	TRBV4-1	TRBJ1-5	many	TGCGCCAGCAGCCCTTACAGTCGGTCGGATCAGCCCCAGCATTTT	CASSPYSRSDQPQHF
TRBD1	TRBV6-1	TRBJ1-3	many	TGTGCCAGCAGTCAGGGGGCGGAAGGAAACACCATATATTTT	CASSQGAEGNTIYF
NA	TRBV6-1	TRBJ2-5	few	TGTGCCAGCAGTGAACGAACTCGGGGGAGGTGGGAGACCCAGTACTTC	CASSERTRGRWETQYF
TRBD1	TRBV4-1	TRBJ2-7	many	TGCGCCAGCAGCCAAGAGTGGACAGGGGGTGACTACGAGCAGTACTTC	CASSQEWTGGDYEQYF
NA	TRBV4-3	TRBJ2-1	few	TGCGCCAGCAGCATCGACTCGGGCTCCTACAATGAGCAGTTCTTC	CASSIDSGSYNEQFF
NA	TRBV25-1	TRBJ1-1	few	TGTGCCTCTACTCGAGGGGGCACTGAAGCTTTCTTT	CASTRGGTEAFF
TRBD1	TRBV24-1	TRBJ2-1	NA	TGTGCCACCAGTGATACTTGGGACAGCCATGAGCAGTTCTTC	CATSDTWDSHEQFF
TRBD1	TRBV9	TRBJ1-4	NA	TGTGCCAGCAGCTCCCCCGGAGGGGACAGAGATTCTGAAAAACTGTTTTTT	CASSSPGGDRDSEKLFF
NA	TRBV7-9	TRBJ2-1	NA	TGTGCCAGCAGCACTCGGTCAGGGGGGGGAAACAATGAGCAGTTCTTC	CASSTRSGGGNNEQFF
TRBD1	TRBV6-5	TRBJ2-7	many	TGTGCCAGCAGTTACCAGGGACAGGGCGAGCAGTACTTC	CASSYQGQGEQYF
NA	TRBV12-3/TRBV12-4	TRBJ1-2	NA	TGTGCCAGCAGCCCCGCCGGGGGTCTAGGCTATGGCTACACCTTC	CASSPAGGLGYGYTF
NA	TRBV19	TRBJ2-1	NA	TGTGCCATCGGACGGAGAAACTACAATGAGCAGTTCTTC	CAIGRRNYNEQFF